The 14 T cell receptor delta chains given below trace back to one sample, sequenced in a study of gamma-delta chains in newborns, infants, children. TCRdb reanalyzed the reads using CATT. In the table there are a few thousand delta-chain clones, 3% to 4% of which are singletons. Source material: blood. The receptors were sampled from a child who was a newborn, infant or young child, either healthy, febrile or measles-vaccinated (not recorded which).

By frequency in the sample, this clone is large (0.1 to 1%). This sample includes further DNA sequences coding for the same CDR3. The rearrangement joins TRDV2 to TRDJ3, with 9 bases fitting TRDD3. J was trimmed by 1 base and V by 1 base; bases with no gene match: 1. CDR3 length: 17 residues. The germline V gene has CDR1 GEAIGNYY and CDR2 EKD. CDR3 sequence (DNA): TGTGCCTGTGACACGACTGGGGGATCCTGGGACACCCGACAGATGTTTTTC. It codes for CACDTTGGSWDTRQMFF.

This clone has just a few counts. A much larger clone is a single base away; this may be a read error. V usage is TRDV2 and J usage is TRDJ3; 13 bases line up with TRDD3. CDR1 and CDR2 (germline): GEAIGNYY, EKD. The length of the CDR3 is 19 residues. The CDR3 DNA follows: TGTGCCTGTGACAAGTACTGGGGGATACGCTCCTGGGACACCCAACAGATGTTTTTC. Its translation is CACDKYWGIRSWDTQQMFF.

This clone was seen more than once but under ten times. A much bigger clone sits one base away, suggesting this may be a read error. The J gene is TRDJ3, the V gene TRDV2; 12 bases fit TRDD3. The CDR3 loop spans 21 amino acids. Germline CDR1 is GEAIGNYY and CDR2 is EKD. CDR3 loop: CARDTVNWGILGSWDTRQMFF. The CDR3 nucleotides are TGTGCCCGTGACACCGTAAACTGGGGGATACTTGGATCCTGGGACACCCGACAGATGTTTTTC.

In this sample, this clone turned up a few times. A read error is the likely source, as a far larger clone sits one nucleotide away. In the same sample, other DNA sequences code for this CDR3. The chain recombines TRDV2 with TRDJ3; TRDD3 matches 13 bases. Germline loops: CDR1 GEAIGNYY, CDR2 EKD. The CDR3 sequence is 18 residues long. The CDR3 DNA is TGTGCCTGTGACATACTGGGGGATACGTCCTGGGACACCCGGCAGATGTTTTTC. It yields the protein CACDILGDTSWDTRQMFF.

This clone showed up just a few times. A single base separates this from a much larger clone, so it may be a read error. This chain connects TRDV2 to TRDJ3; 8 positions match TRDD3. CDR1 GEAIGNYY and CDR2 EKD come from the germline V gene. CDR3 size: 22 residues. The CDR3 nucleotides are TGTGCCGGTGACACCGCTTGGGGGATTAATCGCCCAATCTCCTGGGACACCCGACAGATGTTTTTC. This translates into CAGDTAWGINRPISWDTRQMFF.

There are a few counts of this clone. The chain carries TRDV2 and TRDJ1; 8 bases fit TRDD3. CDR1 and CDR2 from the germline V gene are GEAIGNYY and EKD. Trimming cost V 3 bases and J 0 bases; bases outside gene matches: 8. The CDR3 has 16 residues. This CDR3 reads CACDPLGDINTDKLIF. The CDR3 coding sequence is TGTGCCTGTGACCCTCTGGGGGACATTAACACCGATAAACTCATCTTT.

For this clone: The translation of this DNA and the TCRdb protein of a much larger clone differ at residue 13, probably owing to a read error; the protein shown here is translated from the DNA. The rearrangement links TRDV2 to TRDJ2; 12 bases match TRDD3. The CDR3 loop spans 15 amino acids. CDR1 is GEAIGNYY and CDR2 is EKD in the germline V gene. This CDR3 reads CACDRLLGDTAQRFF. In DNA, the CDR3 is TGTGCCTGTGACAGATTACTGGGGGATACAGCACAACGCTTCTTT.

Concerning this clone: With only one base between it and a far larger clone, this is likely a read error. The chain combines TRDV2 with TRDJ3; 10 bases agree with TRDD3. The CDR3 is 21 residues long. J lost 0 bases, V lost 0 bases, and 10 bases had no gene match. Germline CDR1 is GEAIGNYY and CDR2 is EKD. CDR3 residues: CACDTEPGDTRSSWDTRQMFF. The CDR3 coding sequence is TGTGCCTGTGACACCGAGCCGGGGGATACGCGAAGCTCCTGGGACACCCGACAGATGTTTTTC.

This clone has only a few counts. A much larger clone is a single base away; this may be a read error. The same CDR3 can be traced to other DNA sequences in this sample. This chain links TRDV2 with TRDJ3; D remains unclear. This CDR3 has 17 residues. Germline values: CDR1 GEAIGNYY, CDR2 EKD. CDR3 nucleotides: TGTGCCTGCGACACCGCGGATGGCGGCTGGGACACCCGACAGATGTTTTTC. This gives the protein CACDTADGGWDTRQMFF.

This clone was counted only a few times. This DNA's translation differs at residue 13 from TCRdb's protein, which comes from a much larger clone; a read error is likely, and the protein shown is translated from the DNA. V usage is TRDV2 and J usage is TRDJ2; no definite D call. This CDR3 region has 17 residues. The V gene's germline CDR1 is GEAIGNYY and CDR2 EKD. Trimming shortened V by 5 bases and J by 11 bases, and 29 bases separated the two germline ends. CDR3 loop: CACVRASLEKRVTQLFF. DNA of the CDR3: TGTGCCTGTGTTCGGGCCTCCCTAGAGAAACGCGTTACGCAACTCTTCTTT.

By proportion, this clone is medium-sized. This specimen includes other DNA sequences encoding the same CDR3. The genes are TRDV2 and TRDJ3; 13 bases agree with TRDD3. After removal of 2 bases from V and 5 bases from J, the junction contained 8 bases not matched to a gene. CDR1 is GEAIGNYY and CDR2 is EKD in the germline V gene. CDR3 length equals 19 residues. CDR3 sequence reads: CACDKVLGDTLGDTRQMFF. In DNA, the CDR3 is TGTGCCTGTGACAAAGTACTGGGGGATACGCTTGGGGACACCCGACAGATGTTTTTC.

Remarks on this clone: A read error may be the cause here, since a much bigger clone is one base away. Other nucleotide sequences in the sample specify the same CDR3. The chain recombines TRDV2 with TRDJ1; 10 bases are shared with TRDD3. The CDR3 has 17 amino acids. The germline V gene encodes CDR1 GEAIGNYY and CDR2 EKD. CDR3 in DNA: TGTGCCTGCGACACTGTCGGTACTGGGGGATACACCGATAAACTCATCTTT. Translating gives CACDTVGTGGYTDKLIF.

The sample holds a few counts of this clone. Possible read error: a much larger clone is one base away. The chain combines TRDV2 with TRDJ1, with 13 bases identical to TRDD3. The CDR3 loop spans 16 amino acids. Germline V lookup: CDR1 GEAIGNYY, CDR2 EKD. V lost 5 bases, J lost 0 bases, and 5 bases stayed unmatched. CDR3 coding DNA: TGTGCCTGTGTCATACTGGGGGATACGTACACCGATAAACTCATCTTT. Amino acid sequence: CACVILGDTYTDKLIF.

By share, this clone ranks as hyperexpanded (1% or more). The sample contains more than one DNA sequence encoding this CDR3. The chain's CDR3 is CACDTWGMTAQLFF. The CDR3 bases are TGTGCCTGTGACACCTGGGGGATGACAGCACAACTCTTCTTT. This chain links TRDV2 with TRDJ2; 7 nucleotides align to TRDD3. The CDR3 contains 14 residues. Trimming took 0 bases from V and 3 from J; bases not matched to a gene: 0. Germline CDR1 and CDR2: GEAIGNYY and EKD.